This T cell receptor beta chain was observed in a study of T cells in tuberculosis. Study-wide context: IGRA-negative adolescents, IGRA-positive adolescents with latent tuberculosis and adults with active tuberculosis formed this South African cohort. Study-level results: Shorter CDR3-alpha in active tuberculosis partly drove smaller distances.

With respect to this clone: Its specificity is not known.

The CDR3 is 14 amino acids. Germline trimming cut 3 bases from V and 4 bases from J; bases unmatched to any gene: 3. Per the germline V gene, CDR1 is LNHDA and CDR2 is SQIVND (reference sequence). Repertoires were generated with immunoSEQ multiplex PCR, while TCRdb's copy carries only in-frame clones and drops some. The sample includes 37,000 or so clones, about 94% of them seen just once. This receptor was obtained from a donor under 30 with latent tuberculosis or without tuberculosis infection. Some clones in this sample may be carry-over from other donors' samples. The chain carries TRBV19 and TRBJ2-7; 10 bases agree with TRBD1. Sequenced input: PBMCs. CDR3 DNA: TGTGCCAGTAGTATGACAGGGGGCAGTTACGAGCAGTACTTC. Its protein product is CASSMTGGSYEQYF.